Listed here are 10 T cell receptor beta chains from one sample, sequenced in a study of blood T cell repertoires in COVID-19. Only in-frame clones appear in the TCRdb table, and some are missing; sequencing was by immunoSEQ multiplex PCR. The sample consists of approximately 250,000 clones, 88% of them appearing once. Sequencing input: PBMCs or T cells enriched from blood (not recorded which). Receptor source: a woman in her fifties or sixties in a cohort exposed to, infected with or recovered from COVID-19 (not recorded which).

The genes are TRBV6-2 or TRBV6-3 and TRBJ1-5; perhaps TRBD1 as D (5 bases). The V gene lost 5 bases and the J gene lost 3 bases, with 8 bases spanning the gap. CDR1 and CDR2 (germline): MNHEY, SVGEGT. The CDR3 is 13 amino acids. The DNA of the CDR3 is TGTGCCAGCAGTCGGACACCCAATCAGCCCCAGCATTTT. Amino acids: CASSRTPNQPQHF.

This clone was seen only once. The CDR3 is CSVAGLAGESNVNEQFF. DNA of the CDR3: TGCAGCGTAGCGGGACTAGCGGGAGAGTCGAACGTTAATGAGCAGTTCTTC. The chain carries TRBV29-1 and TRBJ2-1, with 14 bases aligning to TRBD2. Germline loops: CDR1 SQVTM, CDR2 ANQGSEA. The CDR3 runs 17 residues. The V and J ends lost 6 bases and 7 bases, in that order; junction bases with no gene match: 14.

DNA for the CDR3: TGTGCCAGCAGCCCCGGCAGGGTGCGGAGTGGCTACACCTTC. Translation gives CASSPGRVRSGYTF. This chain links TRBV9 with TRBJ1-2, with a tentative D call TRBD1 (5 bases). This CDR3 is built from 14 residues. Per the germline V gene, CDR1 is SGDLS and CDR2 is YYNGEE. Between the trimmed V and J ends, which lost 4 bases and 7 bases, there was a span of 17 bases.

The gene calls are TRBV6-5 and TRBJ2-5; maybe TRBD2 (6 bases). Trimming removed 0 bases at V and 4 bases at J, with 12 bases between. This CDR3 is 15 amino acids long. The V gene's germline CDR1 is MNHEY and CDR2 SVGAGI. The CDR3 DNA follows: TGTGCCAGCAGTTACTCTCGGACTAAGGGAGAGACCCAGTACTTC. The encoded protein is CASSYSRTKGETQYF.

The J gene is TRBJ1-2, the V gene TRBV6-4, with TRBD1 identical over 8 bases. V gave up 7 bases and J gave up 0 bases; unmatched junction bases: 13. Per the germline V gene, CDR1 is MRHNA and CDR2 is SNTAGT. The CDR3 loop spans 17 amino acids. The CDR3 region has the DNA TGTGCCAGCAATAGACAGGGGTACTTCTCTTCTAACTATGGCTACACCTTC. It translates to CASNRQGYFSSNYGYTF.

CDR3 protein: CASSLGQGTYNEQFF. For the CDR3, the DNA is TGTGCCAGCAGCTTAGGTCAGGGGACCTACAATGAGCAGTTCTTC. The rearrangement joins TRBV11-3 to TRBJ2-1; D may be TRBD1 (6 bases). In germline, CDR1 is SGHNT, CDR2 YENEEA. V lost 1 base and J 2 bases, leaving 9 bases between the germline ends. The CDR3 extends over 15 amino acids.

This chain connects TRBV7-9 to TRBJ1-5; 8 positions match TRBD1. Germline V CDR1 and CDR2: SEHNR, FQNEAQ (reference sequence). V trimming: 1 base; J trimming: 1 base; junction bases outside the gene matches: 3. The CDR3 is made up of 16 amino acids. The CDR3 bases are TGTGCCAGCAGCTTAGGACAGGGGTCGAGCAATCAGCCCCAGCATTTT. It is translated as CASSLGQGSSNQPQHF.

The CDR3 region is CASSEGGTGARYTF. CDR3 nucleotide sequence: TGTGCCAGCAGTGAAGGGGGGACAGGGGCGCGCTACACCTTC. The chain couples TRBV6-1 to TRBJ1-2; TRBD1 matches at 10 bases. The CDR3 covers 14 residues. J lost 9 bases, V lost 1 base, and 5 bases had no gene match. CDR1 is MNHNS and CDR2 is SASEGT in the germline V gene.

In regard to this clone: Sequence at one end of the junction differs from germline and may be a read error. The rearrangement links TRBV7-7 to TRBJ2-1; D remains ambiguous. Germline assignment: CDR1 SSHAT and CDR2 FNYEAQ (reference sequence). CDR3 length equals 18 residues. CDR3 region: CASSLVTPGLSSYNEQFF. CDR3 nucleotide sequence: TGTGCTAGCAGCTTAGTGACCCCAGGCCTGAGCTCCTACAATGAGCAGTTCTTC.

The J gene is TRBJ1-5, the V gene TRBV4-3; D is possibly TRBD1 (6 bases). The ends were cut back, 0 bases at V and 6 bases at J, with 6 bases in the middle. This CDR3 contains 13 residues. CDR1 and CDR2 (germline): LGHNA, YSLEER. CDR3 loop: CASSQDRGQPQHF. DNA for the CDR3: TGCGCCAGCAGCCAAGACAGGGGTCAGCCCCAGCATTTT.